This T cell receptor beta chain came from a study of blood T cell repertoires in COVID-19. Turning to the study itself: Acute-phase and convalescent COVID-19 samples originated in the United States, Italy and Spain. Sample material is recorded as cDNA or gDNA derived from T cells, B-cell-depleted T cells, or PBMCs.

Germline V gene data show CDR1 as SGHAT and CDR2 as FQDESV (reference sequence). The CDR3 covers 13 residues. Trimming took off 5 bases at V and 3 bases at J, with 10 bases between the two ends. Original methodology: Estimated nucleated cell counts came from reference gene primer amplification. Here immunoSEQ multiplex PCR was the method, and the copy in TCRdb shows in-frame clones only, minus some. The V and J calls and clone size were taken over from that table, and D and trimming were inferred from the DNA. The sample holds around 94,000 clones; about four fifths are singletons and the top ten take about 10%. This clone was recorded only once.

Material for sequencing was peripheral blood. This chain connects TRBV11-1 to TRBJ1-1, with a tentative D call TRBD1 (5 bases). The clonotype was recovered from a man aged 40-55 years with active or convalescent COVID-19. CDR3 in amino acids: CASSMQGYTEAFF. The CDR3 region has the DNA TGTGCCAGCAGCATGCAGGGTTACACTGAAGCTTTCTTT.